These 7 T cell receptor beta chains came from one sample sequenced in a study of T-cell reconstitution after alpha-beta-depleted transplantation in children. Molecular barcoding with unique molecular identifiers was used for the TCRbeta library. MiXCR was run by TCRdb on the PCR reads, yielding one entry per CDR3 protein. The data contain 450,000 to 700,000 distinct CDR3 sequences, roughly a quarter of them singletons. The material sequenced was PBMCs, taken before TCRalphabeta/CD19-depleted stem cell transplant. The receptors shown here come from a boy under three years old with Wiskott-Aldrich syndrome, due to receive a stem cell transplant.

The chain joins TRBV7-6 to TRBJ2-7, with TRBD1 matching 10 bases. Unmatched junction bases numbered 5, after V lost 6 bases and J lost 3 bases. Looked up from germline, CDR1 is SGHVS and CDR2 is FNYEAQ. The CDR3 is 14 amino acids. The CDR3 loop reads CASSRRDRGYEQYF. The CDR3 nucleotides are TGTGCCAGCAGTCGCCGGGACAGGGGCTACGAGCAGTACTTC.

This chain's CDR3 is CASSDSRAGGADGYTF. The DNA of the CDR3 is TGTGCCAGCAGCGATAGCCGGGCAGGGGGTGCCGACGGCTACACCTTC. The chain combines TRBV28 with TRBJ1-2; 7 nucleotides agree with TRBD1. The V gene's germline CDR1 is MDHEN and CDR2 SYDVKM. V gave up 6 bases and J gave up 8 bases; unmatched junction bases: 18. This CDR3 region has 16 residues.

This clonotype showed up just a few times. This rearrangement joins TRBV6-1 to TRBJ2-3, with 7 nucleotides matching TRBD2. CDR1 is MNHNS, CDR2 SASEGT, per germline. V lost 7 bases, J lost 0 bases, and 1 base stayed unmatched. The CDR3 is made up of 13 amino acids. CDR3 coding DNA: TGTGCCAGCAAGCGGGGTAGCACAGATACGCAGTATTTT. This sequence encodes CASKRGSTDTQYF.

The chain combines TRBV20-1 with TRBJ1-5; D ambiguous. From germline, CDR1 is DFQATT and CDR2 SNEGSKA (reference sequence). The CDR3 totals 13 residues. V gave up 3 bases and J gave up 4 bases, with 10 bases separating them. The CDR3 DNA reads TGCAGTGCTAGGAAGAGGGCAAATCAGCCCCAGCATTTT. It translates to CSARKRANQPQHF.

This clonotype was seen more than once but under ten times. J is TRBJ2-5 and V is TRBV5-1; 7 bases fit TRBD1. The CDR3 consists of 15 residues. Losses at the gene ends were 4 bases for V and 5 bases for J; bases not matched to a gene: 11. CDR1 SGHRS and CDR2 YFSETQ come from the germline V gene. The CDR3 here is CASSLNEGARETQYF. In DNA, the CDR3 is TGCGCCAGCAGCCTGAATGAGGGGGCCCGGGAGACCCAGTACTTC.

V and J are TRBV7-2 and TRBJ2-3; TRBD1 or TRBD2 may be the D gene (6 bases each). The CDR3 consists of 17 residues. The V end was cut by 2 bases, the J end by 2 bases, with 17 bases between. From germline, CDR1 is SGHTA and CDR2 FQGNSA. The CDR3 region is CASSLPEGRGHTDTQYF. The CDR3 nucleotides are TGTGCCAGCAGCTTACCCGAGGGGCGGGGACACACAGATACGCAGTATTTT.

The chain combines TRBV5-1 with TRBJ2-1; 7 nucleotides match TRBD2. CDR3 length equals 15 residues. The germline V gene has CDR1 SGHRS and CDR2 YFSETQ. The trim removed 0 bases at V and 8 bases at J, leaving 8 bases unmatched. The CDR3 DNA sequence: TGCGCCAGCAGCTTGGGCGGGAGTAATCCCGATGAGCAGTTCTTC. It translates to CASSLGGSNPDEQFF.